The T cell receptor (beta chain) described here comes from a study of CD8+CD57+ T cells in acquired aplastic anemia. Study-wide context: DNA from sorted CD4+ and CD8+ cells averaged around 3 ug.

Before being chosen for sequencing, patients had shown CD8+CD57+ cell expansion by flow cytometry. Every patient had severe acquired aplastic anemia. TCR beta VDJ and CDR3 profiles were obtained from a genomic DNA template. MiXCR, applied by TCRdb to the reads, yields one record per CDR3 protein. In the table there are 180,000 or so distinct CDR3 sequences, less than 60% of which are singletons. In the case of this clonotype: Its antigen is unidentified.

The V gene's germline CDR1 is SGDLS and CDR2 YYNGEE. Trimming removed 4 bases from V and 5 bases from J; junction bases left unmatched: 8. The CDR3 consists of 14 residues. General study results and limits: Any difference that existed in CD8+ Simpson's diversity between patients and controls was not significant. Some 29 shared CD8+ CDR3s appeared highly expressed within patients' immunodominant clones.

What was sequenced was sorted CD4+, CD8+, or CD8+CD57+ T cells (not recorded which) from PBMCs. This TCR was sampled from a human donor with aplastic anemia. The gene calls are TRBV9 and TRBJ2-7, with 8 bases matching TRBD1. CDR3 DNA sequence: TGTGCCAGCAGCTGGCGACAGGGGAGGAACGAGCAGTACTTC. Protein sequence: CASSWRQGRNEQYF.